The present T cell receptor beta chain was sequenced within a study of beta chain features in type 1 diabetes (dated by TCRdb to the late 2010s). In terms of the full investigation: Patients and healthy donors did not differ in mean age, gender distribution, total cell number or subset yield. A total of some 100,000,000 sorted cells were examined across all samples, and a strong correlation was observed between cell number per subset and RNA yield. In the study, TCRB repertoires of sorted circulating CD4+ T cell subsets from recently diagnosed type 1 diabetes patients were compared with those of matched healthy donors. Naive and central memory subsets were obtained from all 30 or so donors, but regulatory and stem cell-like memory subsets were isolated from only 8 patients and roughly 8 healthy donors. Results the study describes overall, beyond this receptor: Because the HLA sub-analyses included only small numbers of individuals, any influence of HLA type on TCRB rearrangement was left unresolved. PCR may preferentially amplify shorter templates, but because patient and control samples were amplified and corrected together, any resulting skew would affect both groups equally. Type 1 diabetes patients showed a moderate but significant shortening of TCRB CDR3 length in all four CD4+ subsets. Because cDNA was sequenced instead of genomic DNA, highly expressing activated cells could be over-represented, though the groups showed no difference in activation or CD3 levels. The naive, central memory and regulatory TCRB repertoires appeared to resemble one another more closely among patients than among healthy donors. At VDJ recombination sites, patients with type 1 diabetes made fewer insertions and deleted more nucleotides, a pattern implying thymic rearrangement abnormalities.

Each donor gave one peripheral blood draw, approximately 120 mL on average, collected into heparinised tubes. A BD FACSAria II was used to sort naive, central memory, regulatory and stem cell-like memory CD4+ T cells with a panel that included CD45RO, CCR7, CD25, CD127, CD95 and CD27. A purity above 95% was achieved for all sorted populations. PBMCs were isolated right away by Lymphoprep density gradient centrifugation and were stained directly, without culture. So that batch effects would be minimized, each experiment stained and sorted samples in pairs, pairing one healthy donor with one patient. The entire amount of isolated RNA was reverse transcribed using the High Capacity cDNA Reverse Transcription Kit, so the sequenced TCRB transcripts were expressed ones. Deep immunoSEQ sequencing was performed on naive, central memory and regulatory T cell samples, with an average of roughly 3.5 million total reads per sample. Sorted cells were lysed in RLT buffer and RNA was extracted with DNase-treated RNeasy Micro or Mini kits, depending on cell number. To prevent cross-contamination, every cell subset was processed on its own, while patient and healthy donor samples were processed together. Using the immunoSEQ multiplex PCR, TCRB sequences were amplified from cDNA into 87-bp fragments spanning the CDR3 region. Amplicons were sequenced on the Illumina HiSeq platform. Per the original workflow: Synthetic template baselines were used to correct PCR bias computationally, reads within Hamming distance 2 were collapsed, and singletons that could not be merged were discarded. Reads were aligned against IMGT to assign V, D and J genes, CDR3 length and insertions or deletions at six rearrangement sites. Within each subset, clonotype counts were normalized to sorted cell number, and only after that were true diversity and Gini coefficients computed with the tcR R package. The overlap coefficient, calculated on TCRB nucleotide sequences, was used to measure repertoire sharing. TCRdb stores this immuneACCESS table with in-frame sequences only. Part of the clones is absent; in the studies checked, under half of the shortfall reflects unresolved V genes, and no reason is known for the rest. Clonal size and the V and J genes are those of that table, whereas D and trimming came from the DNA. A total of about 38,000 clones appear in this sample, around 64% of them only once. 2% to 2.5% of the sample belongs to the ten largest clones.

Note on this clone: Its antigen is still unknown. Per-nucleotide qualities are absent, and no much larger clonotype sits a single base away.

At the junction V is shortened by 0 bases and J by 3 bases, with 6 bases in between. CDR1 and CDR2 are read off the germline V gene (reference sequence) as SEHNR and FQNEAQ. The CDR3 runs 13 residues from the cysteine to the phenylalanine. The read is trimmed to its CDR3 DNA, 39 bases read in frame from base 1. What was sequenced was Tregs from blood. The cell subset or site label, read with the paper, signifies: regulatory CD4+ T cells. The sequence derives from a woman aged 25 to 39 in good health. The rearrangement combines TRBV7-9 with TRBJ2-7; perhaps TRBD1 is the D gene, with 6 bases matching. The nucleotides read TGTGCCAGCAGCTTAGCACAGGGCTACGAGCAGTACTTC. This encodes CASSLAQGYEQYF.